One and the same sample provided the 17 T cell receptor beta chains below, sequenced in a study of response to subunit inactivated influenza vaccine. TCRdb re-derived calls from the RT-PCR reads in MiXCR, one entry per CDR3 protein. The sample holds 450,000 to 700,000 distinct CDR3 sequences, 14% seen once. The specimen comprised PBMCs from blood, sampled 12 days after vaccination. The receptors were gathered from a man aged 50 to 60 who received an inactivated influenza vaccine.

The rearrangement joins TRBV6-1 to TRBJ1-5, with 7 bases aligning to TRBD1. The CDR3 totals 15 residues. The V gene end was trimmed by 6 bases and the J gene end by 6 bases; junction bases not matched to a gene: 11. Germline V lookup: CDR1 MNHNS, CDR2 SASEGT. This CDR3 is CASSKRQGFGQPQHF. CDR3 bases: TGTGCCAGCAGCAAGAGACAGGGCTTCGGTCAGCCCCAGCATTTT.

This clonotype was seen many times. The CDR3 protein is CASSLTRGAKNIQYF. The CDR3, as DNA: TGTGCCAGCAGTTTAACTCGGGGCGCCAAAAACATTCAGTACTTC. This rearrangement joins TRBV28 to TRBJ2-4, with D perhaps TRBD1 or TRBD2 (5 bases each). Germline CDR1 is MDHEN and CDR2 is SYDVKM. The CDR3 extends over 15 amino acids. Trimming took 2 bases from V and 1 from J, leaving 9 bases between them.

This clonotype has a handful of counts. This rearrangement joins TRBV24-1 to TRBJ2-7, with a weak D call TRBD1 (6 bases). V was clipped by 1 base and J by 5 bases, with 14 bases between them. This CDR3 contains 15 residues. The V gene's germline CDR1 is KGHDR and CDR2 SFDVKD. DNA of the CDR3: TGTGCCACCAGTGATTTTCGGCAGGGGACCAACGAGCAGTACTTC. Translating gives CATSDFRQGTNEQYF.

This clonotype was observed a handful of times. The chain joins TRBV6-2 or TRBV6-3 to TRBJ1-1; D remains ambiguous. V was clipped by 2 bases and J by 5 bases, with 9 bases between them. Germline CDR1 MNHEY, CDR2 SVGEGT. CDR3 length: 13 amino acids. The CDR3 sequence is CASSYAGRTEAFF. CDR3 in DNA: TGTGCCAGCAGTTACGCCGGAAGGACTGAAGCTTTCTTT.

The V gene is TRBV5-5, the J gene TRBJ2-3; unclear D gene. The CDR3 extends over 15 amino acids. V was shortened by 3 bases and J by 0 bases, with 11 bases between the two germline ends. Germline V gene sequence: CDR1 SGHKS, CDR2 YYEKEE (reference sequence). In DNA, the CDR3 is TGTGCCAGCAGCTGGTGGGGATCTAGCACAGATACGCAGTATTTT. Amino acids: CASSWWGSSTDTQYF. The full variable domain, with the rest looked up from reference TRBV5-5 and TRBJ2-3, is DAGVTQSPTHLIKTRGQQVTLRCSPISGHKSVSWYQQVLGQGPQFIFQYYEKEERGRGNFPDRFSARQFPNYSSELNVNALLLGDSALYLCASSWWGSSTDTQYFGPGTRLTVL.

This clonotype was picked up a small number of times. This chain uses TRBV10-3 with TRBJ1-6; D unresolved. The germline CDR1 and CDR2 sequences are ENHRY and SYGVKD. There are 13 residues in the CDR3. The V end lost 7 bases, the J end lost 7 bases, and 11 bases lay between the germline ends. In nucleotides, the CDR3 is TGTGCCATCACCGCCGGGGAAAATTCACCCCTCCACTTT. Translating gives CAITAGENSPLHF.

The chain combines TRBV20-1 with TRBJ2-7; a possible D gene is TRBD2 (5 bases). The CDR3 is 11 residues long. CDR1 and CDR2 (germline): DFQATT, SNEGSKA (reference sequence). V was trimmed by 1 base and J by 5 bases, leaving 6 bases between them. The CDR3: CSARVGDEQYF. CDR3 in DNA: TGCAGTGCTAGAGTCGGGGACGAGCAGTACTTC.

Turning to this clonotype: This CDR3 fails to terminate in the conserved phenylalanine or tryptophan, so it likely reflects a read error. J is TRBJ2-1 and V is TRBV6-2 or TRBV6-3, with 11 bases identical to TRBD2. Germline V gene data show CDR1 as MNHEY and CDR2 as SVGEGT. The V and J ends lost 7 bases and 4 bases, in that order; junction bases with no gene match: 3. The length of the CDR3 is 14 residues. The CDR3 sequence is CASIGTSGYNEQFS. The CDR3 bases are TGTGCCAGCATTGGGACTAGCGGATACAATGAGCAGTTCTCC.

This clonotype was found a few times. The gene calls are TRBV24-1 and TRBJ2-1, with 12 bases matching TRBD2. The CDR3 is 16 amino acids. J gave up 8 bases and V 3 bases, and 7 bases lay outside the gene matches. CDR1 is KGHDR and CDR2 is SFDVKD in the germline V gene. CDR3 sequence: CATSDVLAGGVYEQFF. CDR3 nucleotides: TGTGCCACCAGTGATGTACTAGCGGGAGGCGTTTATGAGCAGTTCTTC.

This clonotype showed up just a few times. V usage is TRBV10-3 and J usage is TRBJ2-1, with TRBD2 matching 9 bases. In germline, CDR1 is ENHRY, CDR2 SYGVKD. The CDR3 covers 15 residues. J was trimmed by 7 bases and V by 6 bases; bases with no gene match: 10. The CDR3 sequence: CAIRVGSGSPNEQFF. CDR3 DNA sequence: TGTGCCATCAGGGTAGGTAGCGGGAGCCCGAATGAGCAGTTCTTC.

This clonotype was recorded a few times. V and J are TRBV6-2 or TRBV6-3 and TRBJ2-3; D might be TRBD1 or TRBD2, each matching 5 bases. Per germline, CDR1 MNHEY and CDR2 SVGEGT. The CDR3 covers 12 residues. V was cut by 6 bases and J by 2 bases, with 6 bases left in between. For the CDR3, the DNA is TGTGCCAGCAGGGGACCCACAGATACGCAGTATTTT. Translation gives CASRGPTDTQYF.

CDR3 in amino acids: CASSFGVGSNQPQHF. DNA of the CDR3: TGTGCCAGCAGTTTCGGGGTAGGCAGCAATCAGCCCCAGCATTTT. The chain joins TRBV12-3 or TRBV12-4 to TRBJ1-5; D is unresolved. The CDR3 covers 15 residues. Between the trimmed V and J ends, which lost 3 bases and 1 base, there was a span of 10 bases.

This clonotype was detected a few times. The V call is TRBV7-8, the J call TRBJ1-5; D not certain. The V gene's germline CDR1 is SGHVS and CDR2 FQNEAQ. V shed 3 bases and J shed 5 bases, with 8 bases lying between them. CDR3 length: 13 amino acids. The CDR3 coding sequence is TGTGCCAGCAGCTTTGATAGGGATCAGCCCCAGCATTTT. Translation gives CASSFDRDQPQHF.

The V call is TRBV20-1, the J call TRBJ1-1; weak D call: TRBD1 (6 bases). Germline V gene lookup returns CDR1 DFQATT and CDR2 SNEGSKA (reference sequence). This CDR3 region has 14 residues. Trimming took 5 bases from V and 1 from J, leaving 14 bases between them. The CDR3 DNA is TGCAGTGCTGCCCCGGGGGCTTGGAACACTGAAGCTTTCTTT. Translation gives CSAAPGAWNTEAFF.

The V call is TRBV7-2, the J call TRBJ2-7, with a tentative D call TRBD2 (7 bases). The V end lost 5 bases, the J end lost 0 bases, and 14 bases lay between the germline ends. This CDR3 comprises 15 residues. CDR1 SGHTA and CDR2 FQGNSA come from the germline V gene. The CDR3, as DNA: TGTGCCAGCAGCCTTAGGGGGGAGGGCTCCTACGAGCAGTACTTC. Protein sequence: CASSLRGEGSYEQYF.

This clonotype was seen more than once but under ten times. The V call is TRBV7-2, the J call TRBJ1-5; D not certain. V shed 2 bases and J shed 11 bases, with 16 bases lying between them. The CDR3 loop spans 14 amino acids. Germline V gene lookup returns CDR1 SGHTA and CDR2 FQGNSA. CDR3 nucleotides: TGTGCCAGCAGCTTAAATGGCGGGCCGGAGGCCCAGCATTTT. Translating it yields CASSLNGGPEAQHF.

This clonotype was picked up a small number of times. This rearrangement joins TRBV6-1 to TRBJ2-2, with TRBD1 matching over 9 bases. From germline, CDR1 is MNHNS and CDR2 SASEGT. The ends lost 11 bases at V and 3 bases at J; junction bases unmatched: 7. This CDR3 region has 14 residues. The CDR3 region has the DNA TGTGCCGGAACTGACAGGGGGGACACCGGGGAGCTGTTTTTT. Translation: CAGTDRGDTGELFF.